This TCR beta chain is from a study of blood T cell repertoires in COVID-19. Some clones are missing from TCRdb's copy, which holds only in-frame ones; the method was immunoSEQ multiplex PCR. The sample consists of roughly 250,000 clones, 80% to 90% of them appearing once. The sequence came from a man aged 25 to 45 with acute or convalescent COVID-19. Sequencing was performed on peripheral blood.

CDR3 residues: CASSSDQTGFRKNTEAFF. In DNA form, the CDR3 reads TGTGCCAGCAGCTCAGACCAAACAGGGTTTCGAAAGAACACTGAAGCTTTCTTT. The V and J genes are TRBV7-3 and TRBJ1-1; a weak D match, TRBD1 (6 bases). The CDR3 has 18 amino acids. Trimming pared 4 bases from V and 1 base from J, leaving 22 bases between. CDR1 SGHTA and CDR2 FQGTGA come from the germline V gene.